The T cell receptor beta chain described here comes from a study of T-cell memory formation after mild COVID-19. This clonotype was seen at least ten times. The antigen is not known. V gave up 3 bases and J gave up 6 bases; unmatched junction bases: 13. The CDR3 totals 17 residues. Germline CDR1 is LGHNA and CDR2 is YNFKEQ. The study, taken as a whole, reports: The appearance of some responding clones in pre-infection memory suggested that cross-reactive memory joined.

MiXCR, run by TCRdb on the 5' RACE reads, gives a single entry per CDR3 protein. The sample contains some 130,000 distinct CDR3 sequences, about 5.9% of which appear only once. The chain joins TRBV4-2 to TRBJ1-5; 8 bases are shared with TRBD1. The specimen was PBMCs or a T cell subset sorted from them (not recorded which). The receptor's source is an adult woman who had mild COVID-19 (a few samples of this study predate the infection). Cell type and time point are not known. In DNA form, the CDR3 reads TGTGCCAGCAGCCATACCATGGGACAGGCTGGCGCTCAGCCCCAGCATTTT. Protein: CASSHTMGQAGAQPQHF.